These 9 T cell receptor beta chains originate from one sample sequenced in a study of cytomegalovirus exposure and HLA in healthy donors. 60 Vbeta and 13 Jbeta primers were used in PCR. TCRdb's table, derived via immunoSEQ multiplex PCR, lists solely in-frame clones and lacks some. The table includes about 140,000 clones, 60% to 80% detected once. The material sequenced was PBMCs. Every receptor here comes from a male donor in good health and CMV-seronegative.

V usage is TRBV11-2 and J usage is TRBJ1-3; 7 bases agree with TRBD1. CDR3 size: 15 residues. With 5 bases clipped from V and 2 bases from J, the junction kept 6 bases outside the gene matches. Germline V gene data show CDR1 as SGHAT and CDR2 as FQNNGV. CDR3 sequence reads: CASSPTQGAGNTIYF. The CDR3 DNA reads TGTGCCAGCAGCCCGACCCAGGGGGCTGGAAACACCATATATTTT.

This clone was found once. The chain links TRBV11-3 to TRBJ2-6; maybe TRBD2 (5 bases). CDR1 is SGHNT, CDR2 YENEEA, per germline. The V and J ends lost 3 bases and 2 bases respectively, with 14 bases between them. The CDR3 is made up of 17 amino acids. CDR3 residues: CASSLLGRETGANVLTF. CDR3 nucleotides: TGTGCCAGCAGCTTGTTAGGAAGGGAGACTGGGGCCAACGTCCTGACTTTC. Full variable domain (outside the CDR3, taken from reference TRBV11-3 and TRBJ2-6): EAGVVQSPRYKIIEKKQPVAFWCNPISGHNTLYWYLQNLGQGPELLIRYENEEAVDDSQLPKDRFSAERLKGVDSTLKIQPAELGDSAVYLCASSLLGRETGANVLTFGAGSRLTVL.

The chain combines TRBV14 with TRBJ2-7; TRBD1 matches 7 bases. With V trimmed by 1 base and J by 3 bases, 12 bases remained unmatched. This CDR3 spans 17 amino acids. CDR1 is SGHDN and CDR2 is FVKESK in the germline V gene. The CDR3 spells CASSQGRGRPKDYEQYF. CDR3 DNA: TGTGCCAGCAGCCAAGGAAGGGGGCGCCCCAAGGACTACGAGCAGTACTTC.

This clone appeared a single time. This chain connects TRBV18 to TRBJ2-7; D may be TRBD1 (5 bases). Germline lookup yields CDR1 KGHSH and CDR2 LQKENI. Trimming took off 0 bases at V and 3 bases at J, with 15 bases between the two ends. The CDR3 spans 16 residues. The CDR3 bases are TGTGCCAGCTCACCACCGGCGCAGGGAAAGGGCTACGAGCAGTACTTC. Translated: CASSPPAQGKGYEQYF. The full variable domain, rest sourced from reference TRBV18 and TRBJ2-7, is NAGVMQNPRHLVRRRGQEARLRCSPMKGHSHVYWYRQLPEEGLKFMVYLQKENIIDESGMPKERFSAEFPKEGPSILRIQQVVRGDSAAYFCASSPPAQGKGYEQYFGPGTRLTVT.

This clone was observed a few times. The rearrangement uses TRBV18 and TRBJ2-3; 7 nucleotides match TRBD1. Germline V lookup: CDR1 KGHSH, CDR2 LQKENI. The CDR3 sequence is 15 residues long. The junction had 4 bases not matched to a gene; V was cut back by 1 base and J by 3 bases. The CDR3 is CASSPQIQGTDTQYF. The CDR3 nucleotides read TGTGCCAGCTCACCACAGATACAGGGGACAGATACGCAGTATTTT.

This rearrangement joins TRBV4-3 to TRBJ2-2; D may be TRBD1 (6 bases). This CDR3 has 14 residues. V was trimmed by 5 bases and J by 6 bases, leaving 13 bases between them. Germline CDR1 and CDR2: LGHNA and YSLEER. CDR3 sequence (DNA): TGCGCCAGCAGCTACAGGGTGGGGTCCGGGGAGCTGTTTTTT. Translating gives CASSYRVGSGELFF.

The chain links TRBV13 to TRBJ2-1; D is unresolved. Trimming removed 1 base at V and 8 bases at J, with 15 bases between. The CDR3 length is 15 residues. Germline V gives CDR1 PRHDT, CDR2 FYEKMQ (reference sequence). The CDR3 bases are TGTGCCAGCAGCTTAGATAGTATTCGGTCTCATGAGCAGTTCTTC. Encoded protein: CASSLDSIRSHEQFF.

The J gene is TRBJ2-1, the V gene TRBV4-3; 10 bases agree with TRBD2. CDR1 LGHNA and CDR2 YSLEER come from the germline V gene. This CDR3 contains 17 residues. Losses at the gene ends were 0 bases for V and 4 bases for J; bases not matched to a gene: 6. In nucleotides, the CDR3 is TGCGCCAGCAGCCAAGATACGAGTAGCGGGGGGTACAATGAGCAGTTCTTC. Its translation is CASSQDTSSGGYNEQFF.

The chain carries TRBV19 and TRBJ1-3, with unresolved D. Trimming left V 4 bases short and J 0 bases short, with 19 bases between. Germline V CDR1 and CDR2: LNHDA, SQIVND (reference sequence). The CDR3 is 18 amino acids. DNA of the CDR3: TGTGCCAGTAGTACCCGAGCCGGAAGCGTAAGCTCTGGAAACACCATATATTTT. Translated, it gives CASSTRAGSVSSGNTIYF.